These T cell receptor beta chains were read from a single sample in a study of T cell repertoires in cytomegalovirus infection. TCRdb re-called the reads through MiXCR, storing one row per CDR3 protein. This table holds fewer than 1,000,000 distinct CDR3 sequences, 30% to 40% found once. The antigens for these receptors are not known. The source was cultured CD8+ T cells from PBMCs, collected from culture after CMV antigen stimulation. The receptors originated from a human donor in good health (CMV status not recorded). Some clones in this sample may be carry-over from other donors' samples. CDR3s include the opening cysteine and the closing phenylalanine or tryptophan. D genes are given only for firm matches. The size of a clone is reported for some rows only, either as once, few or many, or as a class for expanded clones.

v_call,cdr3_length,clone_size,j_call,d_call,cdr3_nt,cdr3_aa
TRBV28,15,few,TRBJ2-5,TRBD2,TGTGCCAGCAGTTCCAGGACTAGCGTTGGGGAGACCCAGTACTTC,CASSSRTSVGETQYF
TRBV4-1,13,NA,TRBJ1-2,NA,TGCGCCAGCAGCCAAGATCAGCGCTATGGCTACACCTTC,CASSQDQRYGYTF
TRBV9,16,few,TRBJ2-1,NA,TGTGCCAGCAGCGTAGCTCCCAGCGGCGCCTACAATGAGCAGTTCTTC,CASSVAPSGAYNEQFF
TRBV7-6,14,many,TRBJ2-7,TRBD1,TGTGCCAGCAGCCTCGACAGGGTACGCTACGAGCAGTACTTC,CASSLDRVRYEQYF
TRBV7-6,15,NA,TRBJ2-2,NA,TGTGCCAGCAGCTCGAGGGAGAGGGACACCGGGGAGCTGTTTTTT,CASSSRERDTGELFF
TRBV27,17,few,TRBJ2-2,TRBD2,TGTGCCAGCACGGGACTAGCGGGGGGGCGGAACACCGGGGAGCTGTTTTTT,CASTGLAGGRNTGELFF
TRBV7-9,16,few,TRBJ2-1,TRBD2,TGTGCCAGCAACCCCCGGGGGCTAGCGGGGGGTCATGAGCAGTTCTTC,CASNPRGLAGGHEQFF
TRBV19,17,NA,TRBJ1-5,NA,TGTGCCAGTAGTTGGACGCTGCTAAGGGATAGCAATCAGCCCCAGCATTTT,CASSWTLLRDSNQPQHF
TRBV6-1,14,few,TRBJ2-3,NA,TGTGCCAGCAGTGAAGGACTAGGCCCAGATACGCAGTATTTT,CASSEGLGPDTQYF
TRBV18,17,few,TRBJ2-3,NA,TGTGCCAGCTCACTCCGAGGAGACACCCGACGGGGAGATACGCAGTATTTT,CASSLRGDTRRGDTQYF
TRBV19,14,NA,TRBJ1-1,NA,TGTGCCAGTAGTTCCCCCGGGGGCTTTACTGAAGCTTTCTTT,CASSSPGGFTEAFF
TRBV5-6,16,NA,TRBJ2-2,NA,TGTGCCAGCAGCTTGTTGGGACTGACGAACACCGGGGAGCTGTTTTTT,CASSLLGLTNTGELFF
TRBV4-1,12,NA,TRBJ2-1,NA,TGCGCCAGCAGTCCTTTTTCCGCCGAGCAGTTCTTC,CASSPFSAEQFF
TRBV29-1,13,NA,TRBJ2-5,NA,TGCAGCGTCGATCGGGACACCCAAGAGACCCAGTACTTC,CSVDRDTQETQYF
TRBV5-6,15,few,TRBJ1-4,NA,TGTGCCAGCAGCTTGATGACGACAACTAATGAAAAACTGTTTTTT,CASSLMTTTNEKLFF
TRBV6-2/TRBV6-3,12,NA,TRBJ1-6,NA,TGTGCCAGCAGTTACTCGTATTCACCCCTCCACTTT,CASSYSYSPLHF
TRBV20-1,13,NA,TRBJ1-2,NA,TGCAGTGCTAGAGATCCCCCAAATTATGGCTACACCTTC,CSARDPPNYGYTF
TRBV6-5,18,few,TRBJ2-2,TRBD2,TGTGCCAGCAGCCCCGGGACTAGCGGGGGGGGTCTCACCGGGGAGCTGTTTTTT,CASSPGTSGGGLTGELFF
TRBV2,12,few,TRBJ1-4,TRBD1,TGTGCCAGCAGTGGGGACAGTGAAAAACTGTTTTTT,CASSGDSEKLFF
TRBV6-6,15,NA,TRBJ2-3,TRBD2,TGTGCCAGCAGTCTTAGCGGGGGGGCCATAGATACGCAGTATTTT,CASSLSGGAIDTQYF
TRBV28,14,NA,TRBJ2-1,NA,TGTGCCAGCAGGCCGCACCTCGATAGTGATGAGCAGTTCTTC,CASRPHLDSDEQFF
TRBV6-6,10,few,TRBJ2-7,NA,TGTGCCAGCGGGTGGGACGAGCAGTACTTC,CASGWDEQYF
TRBV12-3/TRBV12-4,14,many,TRBJ2-5,NA,TGTGCCAGCAGTCCCGAGGGGTTCCAAGAGACCCAGTACTTC,CASSPEGFQETQYF
TRBV5-1,16,NA,TRBJ2-5,NA,TGCGCCAGCAGCTTGAGGGGTACAAACCAACAAGAGACCCAGTACTTC,CASSLRGTNQQETQYF
TRBV12-3/TRBV12-4,18,many,TRBJ2-2,NA,TGTGCCAGCAGTTCCATCCGGGACACCCTGCCGAACACCGGGGAGCTGTTTTTT,CASSSIRDTLPNTGELFF
TRBV19,14,NA,TRBJ1-6,NA,TGTGCCAGTAACGAAGGGGCGCCAAATTCACCCCTCCACTTT,CASNEGAPNSPLHF
TRBV7-9,16,few,TRBJ2-6,TRBD1,TGTGCCAGCAGCTCCGGACAGGGGACGGGGGCCAACGTCCTGACTTTC,CASSSGQGTGANVLTF
TRBV6-4,11,NA,TRBJ2-1,NA,TGTGCCAGCAGGGGGAGGAATGAGCAGTTCTTC,CASRGRNEQFF
TRBV25-1,14,NA,TRBJ2-2,NA,TGTGCCAGCAGTGAGGGTAGCACGGTCGGGGAGCTGTTTTTT,CASSEGSTVGELFF
TRBV4-1,14,NA,TRBJ2-5,NA,TGCGCCAGCAGCCAAGGGAGAGTGTGGGAGACCCAGTACTTC,CASSQGRVWETQYF
TRBV7-9,13,NA,TRBJ2-1,NA,TGTGCCAGCAGCTCCCAGGGTAGGAATGAGCAGTTCTTC,CASSSQGRNEQFF
TRBV7-2,17,many,TRBJ2-3,TRBD2,TGTGCCAGCAGCCTCGGGACGGGGGGGCCCAGCACAGATACGCAGTATTTT,CASSLGTGGPSTDTQYF
TRBV27,14,once,TRBJ2-1,TRBD1,TGTGCCAGCGGACAGGGGACAAACTACAATGAGCAGTTCTTC,CASGQGTNYNEQFF
TRBV2,14,NA,TRBJ2-1,NA,TGTGCCAGCCTAGAGGGGGGCGTCTACAATGAGCAGTTCTTC,CASLEGGVYNEQFF
TRBV12-3/TRBV12-4,14,few,TRBJ1-1,NA,TGTGCCAGCAGTTTCCCCGGAAGGGACACTGAAGCTTTCTTT,CASSFPGRDTEAFF
TRBV6-1,16,few,TRBJ2-1,TRBD1,TGTGCCAGCAGTGCTGACAGGGTCGAAACCTACAATGAGCAGTTCTTC,CASSADRVETYNEQFF
TRBV6-2/TRBV6-3,16,NA,TRBJ2-1,TRBD1,TGTGCCAGCAGTCCAGGGGGTTACGTGGGTTTGAGTGAGCAGTTCTTC,CASSPGGYVGLSEQFF
TRBV6-6,11,NA,TRBJ1-2,NA,TGTGCCAGCGGGGGAACCTTATTTGCCATCTTC,CASGGTLFAIF
TRBV6-6,16,few,TRBJ2-1,TRBD2,TGTGCCAGCACCCTGACTCGGCTAGCGGCCTACAATGAGCAGTTCTTC,CASTLTRLAAYNEQFF
TRBV2,11,once,TRBJ1-1,NA,TGTGCCAGCAGTGGGCAGACTGAAGCTTTCTTT,CASSGQTEAFF
TRBV29-1,12,few,TRBJ2-5,TRBD1,TGCAGCGTTGAGACAGGGTGGGAGACCCAGTACTTC,CSVETGWETQYF
TRBV6-2/TRBV6-3,14,few,TRBJ2-3,NA,TGTGCCAGCAGCCAAAGGGCCTACACAGATACGCAGTATTTT,CASSQRAYTDTQYF
TRBV7-9,16,many,TRBJ1-2,TRBD1,TGTGCCAGCAGCTTAAGGGGACAGGGCTTAGGCGATGGCTACACCTTC,CASSLRGQGLGDGYTF
TRBV7-4,17,NA,TRBJ1-6,TRBD1,TGTGCCAGCAGCCGAGAGGGACAGGGAGCACGGGATTCACCCCTCCACTTT,CASSREGQGARDSPLHF
TRBV6-2/TRBV6-3,13,NA,TRBJ1-1,TRBD1,TGTGCCAGCAGTTACGGACAGGGGATTTTGGATTTCTTT,CASSYGQGILDFF
TRBV6-2/TRBV6-3,13,NA,TRBJ2-5,NA,TGTGCCAGCAGCTTCCGGGGTTTCGAGACCCAGTACTTC,CASSFRGFETQYF
TRBV7-2,14,NA,TRBJ1-2,NA,TGTGCCAGCATCTCCGGGACCCCGGGCTATGGCTACACCTTC,CASISGTPGYGYTF
TRBV12-3/TRBV12-4,12,NA,TRBJ1-1,NA,TGTGCCAGCACCTTCTCGAACACTGAAGCTTTCTTT,CASTFSNTEAFF